The 14 T cell receptor beta chains listed next were all sequenced from one sample in a study of monozygotic twins with inflammatory bowel disease. TCRdb derives one entry per CDR3 protein from the 5' RACE reads, leaving out DNA. Its table lists roughly 300,000 distinct CDR3 sequences. Sequenced input: blood. The receptors here all came from a human donor with ulcerative colitis or Crohn's disease, or a healthy co-twin of an affected twin (not recorded which).

The J gene is TRBJ2-1, the V gene TRBV6-6; with no DNA, the TCRdb D assignment of TRBD2 cannot be verified. The CDR3 consists of 14 residues. Germline CDR1 MNHNY, CDR2 SVGAGI (reference sequence). The CDR3 loop reads CASSYAGGPTEQFF.

The V and J genes are TRBV29-1 and TRBJ1-1; TCRdb's D call of TRBD1 is untestable without DNA. There are 12 residues in the CDR3. Germline-derived CDR1 and CDR2 are SQVTM and ANQGSEA. This CDR3 is CSVEQGASEAFF.

This chain connects TRBV19 to TRBJ2-2; TCRdb returns TRBD1, unconfirmable since there is no DNA. The CDR3 is made up of 15 amino acids. Per germline, CDR1 LNHDA and CDR2 SQIVND (reference sequence). CDR3 loop: CASNWDTTNTGELFF.

The V call is TRBV4-3, the J call TRBJ2-3. There are 15 residues in the CDR3. From germline, CDR1 is LGHNA and CDR2 YSLEER. The CDR3 sequence is CASSLRIWGRDTQYF.

The chain links TRBV12-3 or TRBV12-4 to TRBJ2-1. The CDR3 consists of 15 residues. Here the CDR3 reads CASPNWGWGRNEQFF.

This chain links TRBV3-1 with TRBJ2-2. The CDR3 consists of 13 residues. The V gene's germline CDR1 is LGHDT and CDR2 YNNKEL (reference sequence). The CDR3 protein is CASSHLNTGELFF.

The chain carries TRBV24-1 and TRBJ2-3. CDR1 is KGHDR, CDR2 SFDVKD, per germline. CDR3 length equals 14 residues. The CDR3 is CATSDLSGTDTQYF.

The chain uses TRBV7-8 and TRBJ2-1; with no DNA, the TCRdb D assignment of TRBD1 cannot be verified. This CDR3 is built from 16 residues. The germline V gene has CDR1 SGHVS and CDR2 FQNEAQ. The CDR3 sequence is CASTLARGGVDNEQFF.

J is TRBJ2-5 and V is TRBV7-7; the TRBD2 assignment by TCRdb is unverifiable without DNA. Germline loops: CDR1 SSHAT, CDR2 FNYEAQ (reference sequence). The length of the CDR3 is 14 residues. The CDR3 sequence is CASSKSGVGETQYF.

V is TRBV25-1 and J is TRBJ2-1; the D call of TRBD2 rests on TCRdb alone, since no DNA is present to check it. The germline V gene has CDR1 MGHDK and CDR2 SYGVNS. This CDR3 is built from 14 residues. This CDR3 reads CASSRTSGNNEQFF.

The chain recombines TRBV12-3 or TRBV12-4 with TRBJ2-1; TCRdb outputs TRBD1, but without DNA this stays unchecked. This CDR3 region has 12 residues. CDR3 amino acids: CASSRTDNEQFF.

This sequence joins TRBV6-5 and TRBJ2-2; the TCRdb D gene call, TRBD1, has no DNA to confirm it. Looked up from germline, CDR1 is MNHEY and CDR2 is SVGAGI. There are 16 residues in the CDR3. CDR3 in amino acids: CASSYPRGGRTGELFF.

This chain links TRBV20-1 with TRBJ2-2. The CDR3 loop spans 13 amino acids. Germline CDR1 reads DFQATT; CDR2 reads SNEGSKA (reference sequence). The CDR3 loop reads CSARVTNTGELFF.

The chain's CDR3 is CASSLTFGKGEQFF. The chain uses TRBV27 and TRBJ2-1. Germline-derived CDR1 and CDR2 are MNHEY and SMNVEV (reference sequence). CDR3 size: 14 residues.